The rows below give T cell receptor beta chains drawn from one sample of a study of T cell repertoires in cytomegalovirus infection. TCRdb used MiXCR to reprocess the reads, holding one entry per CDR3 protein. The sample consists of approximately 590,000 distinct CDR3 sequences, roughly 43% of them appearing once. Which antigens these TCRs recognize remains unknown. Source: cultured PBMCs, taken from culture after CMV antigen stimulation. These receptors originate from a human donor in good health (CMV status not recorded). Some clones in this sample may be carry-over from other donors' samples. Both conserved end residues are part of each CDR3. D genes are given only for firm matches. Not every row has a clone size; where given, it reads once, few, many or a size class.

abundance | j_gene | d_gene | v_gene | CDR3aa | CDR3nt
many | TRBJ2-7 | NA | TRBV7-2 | CASSPPSYEQYF | TGTGCCAGCAGCCCCCCTAGCTACGAGCAGTACTTC
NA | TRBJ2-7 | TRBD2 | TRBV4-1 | CASSQDMSGRASEQYF | TGCGCCAGCAGCCAAGATATGAGCGGGAGGGCGAGCGAGCAGTACTTC
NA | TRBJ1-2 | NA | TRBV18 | CASSPRIWDQTYGYTF | TGTGCCAGCTCACCACGGATTTGGGACCAGACATATGGCTACACCTTC
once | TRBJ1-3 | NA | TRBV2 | CASSVVRTAGNTIYF | TGTGCCAGCAGTGTGGTTCGGACGGCTGGAAACACCATATATTTT
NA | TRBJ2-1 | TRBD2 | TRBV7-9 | CASRAGTSYNEQFF | TGTGCCAGCAGAGCCGGGACTAGCTACAATGAGCAGTTCTTC
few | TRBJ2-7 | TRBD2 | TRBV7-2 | CASSLDRGVSYEQYF | TGTGCCAGCAGCTTAGACCGGGGGGTGTCCTACGAGCAGTACTTC
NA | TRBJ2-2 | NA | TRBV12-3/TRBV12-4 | CASSPWTRGGVSGELFF | TGTGCCAGCAGCCCCTGGACACGAGGGGGAGTAAGCGGGGAGCTGTTTTTT
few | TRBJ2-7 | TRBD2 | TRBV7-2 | CASSLRGGGGYEQYF | TGTGCCAGCAGCTTACGAGGCGGGGGGGGCTACGAGCAGTACTTC
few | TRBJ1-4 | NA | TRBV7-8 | CASSKGTTNEKLFF | TGTGCCAGCAGCAAAGGGACTACTAATGAAAAACTGTTTTTT
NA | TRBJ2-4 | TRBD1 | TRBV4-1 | CASSLSRDRGSHF | TGCGCCAGCAGCCTTTCTAGGGACAGGGGAAGTCACTTC
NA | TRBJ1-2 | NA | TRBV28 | CASSQRGMNGGYTF | TGTGCCAGCAGCCAAAGAGGGATGAATGGAGGCTACACCTTC
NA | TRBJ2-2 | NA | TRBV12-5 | CASRQSGAGELFF | TGTGCTAGCCGACAATCGGGGGCCGGGGAGCTGTTTTTT
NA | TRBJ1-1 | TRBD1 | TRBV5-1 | CASSPPQGVNTEAFF | TGCGCCAGCAGCCCCCCCCAGGGGGTGAACACTGAAGCTTTCTTT
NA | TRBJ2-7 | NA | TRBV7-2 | CASSLSRSNVQYF | TGTGCCAGCAGCTTATCTAGAAGCAATGTGCAGTACTTC
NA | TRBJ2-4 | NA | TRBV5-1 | CASSSSGVGIQYF | TGCGCCAGCAGCTCCTCAGGGGTAGGCATTCAGTACTTC
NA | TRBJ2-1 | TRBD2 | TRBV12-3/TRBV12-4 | CASSFYSGRGTLRNEQFF | TGTGCCAGCAGTTTTTACAGCGGGAGGGGAACTCTACGAAATGAGCAGTTCTTC
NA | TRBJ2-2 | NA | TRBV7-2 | CASTHLGPNTGELFF | TGTGCCAGCACCCATCTAGGGCCTAACACCGGGGAGCTGTTTTTT
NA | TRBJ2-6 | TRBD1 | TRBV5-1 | CASSKQGALGAGANVLTF | TGCGCCAGCAGCAAACAGGGGGCGCTGGGCGCTGGGGCCAACGTCCTGACTTTC
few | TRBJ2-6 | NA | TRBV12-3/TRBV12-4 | CASRATGLGFSGANVLTF | TGTGCCAGCAGGGCGACAGGTCTTGGGTTCTCTGGGGCCAACGTCCTGACTTTC
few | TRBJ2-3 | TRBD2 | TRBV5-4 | CASSLVAGAADTQYF | TGTGCCAGCAGCTTGGTAGCGGGAGCGGCAGATACGCAGTATTTT
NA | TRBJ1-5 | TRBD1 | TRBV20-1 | CSATRTGFSNQPQHF | TGCAGTGCCACGAGGACAGGGTTTAGCAATCAGCCCCAGCATTTT
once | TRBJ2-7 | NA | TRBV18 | CASSWELAGQDEQYF | TGTGCCAGCTCATGGGAGCTAGCGGGACAGGACGAGCAGTACTTC
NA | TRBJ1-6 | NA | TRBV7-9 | CASSQLGSNNSPLHF | TGTGCCAGCAGCCAACTGGGGTCCAATAATTCACCCCTCCACTTT
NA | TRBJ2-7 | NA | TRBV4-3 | CASSQDWRQGEQYF | TGCGCCAGCAGCCAAGATTGGCGGCAGGGCGAGCAGTACTTC
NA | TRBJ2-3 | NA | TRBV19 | CASSTGEGTQYF | TGTGCCAGTAGTACGGGGGAAGGTACGCAGTATTTT
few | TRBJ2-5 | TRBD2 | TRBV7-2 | CASSPPSGETQYF | TGTGCCAGCAGCCCCCCTAGCGGAGAGACCCAGTACTTC
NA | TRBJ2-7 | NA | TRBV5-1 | CASSFGTSYEQYF | TGCGCCAGCAGCTTCGGGACATCCTACGAGCAGTACTTC
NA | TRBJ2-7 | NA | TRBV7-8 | CASSLKGHSSYEQYF | TGTGCCAGCAGCCTCAAGGGACATTCGTCCTACGAGCAGTACTTC
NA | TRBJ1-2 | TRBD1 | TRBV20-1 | CSAGQEGGYTF | TGCAGTGCTGGACAGGAGGGTGGCTACACCTTC
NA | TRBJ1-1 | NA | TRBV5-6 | CASSLRPGDYTEAFF | TGTGCCAGCAGCTTACGGCCAGGAGATTACACTGAAGCTTTCTTT
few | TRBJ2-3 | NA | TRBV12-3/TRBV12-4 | CASSYGDRDTDTQYF | TGTGCCAGCAGTTATGGGGACCGAGACACAGATACGCAGTATTTT
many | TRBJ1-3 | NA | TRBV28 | CASSLAGSSGNTIYF | TGTGCCAGCAGTTTGGCAGGGAGCTCTGGAAACACCATATATTTT
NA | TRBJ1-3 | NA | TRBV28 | CASSLDTGNTIYF | TGTGCCAGCAGTTTGGACACTGGAAACACCATATATTTT
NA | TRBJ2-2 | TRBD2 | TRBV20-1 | CSAPTSGGANGELFF | TGCAGTGCTCCGACTAGCGGGGGGGCTAACGGGGAGCTGTTTTTT
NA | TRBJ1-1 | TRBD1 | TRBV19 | CASSTKTGRGTEAFF | TGTGCCAGTAGTACCAAGACAGGGAGGGGCACTGAAGCTTTCTTT
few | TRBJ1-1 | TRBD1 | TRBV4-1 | CASSQIQGAGAEAFF | TGTGCCAGCAGCCAAATACAGGGGGCGGGTGCTGAAGCTTTCTTT
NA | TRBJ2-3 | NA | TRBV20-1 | CSAERADTQYF | TGCAGTGCGGAGAGGGCAGATACGCAGTATTTT
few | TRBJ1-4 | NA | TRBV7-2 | CASSPSRGEKLFF | TGTGCCAGCAGCCCGTCCAGGGGTGAAAAACTGTTTTTT
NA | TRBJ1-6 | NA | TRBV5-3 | CASRDRGDSPLHF | TGTGCCAGCAGAGATAGGGGGGATTCACCCCTCCACTTT
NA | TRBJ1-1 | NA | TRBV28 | CASSSQVYTEAFF | TGTGCCAGCAGTTCACAGGTCTACACTGAAGCTTTCTTT
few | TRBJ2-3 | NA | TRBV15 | CATSRDRGADTQYF | TGTGCCACCAGCAGGGATAGAGGGGCAGATACGCAGTATTTT
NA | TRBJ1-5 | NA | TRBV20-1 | CSARALMTAATADQPQHF | TGCAGTGCTAGAGCCCTAATGACAGCCGCAACTGCCGATCAGCCCCAGCATTTT
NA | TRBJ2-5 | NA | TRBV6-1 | CASTNGAWRAQYF | TGTGCCAGCACCAATGGGGCATGGCGGGCCCAGTACTTC
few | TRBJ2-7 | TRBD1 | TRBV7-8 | CASSLGGTGRYEQYF | TGTGCCAGCAGCTTAGGCGGGACAGGGCGGTACGAGCAGTACTTC
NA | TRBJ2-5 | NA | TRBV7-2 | CASTNFRGGEEETQYF | TGTGCCAGCACAAACTTCAGGGGGGGAGAGGAAGAGACCCAGTACTTC
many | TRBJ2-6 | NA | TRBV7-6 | CASSLSRGPGANVLTF | TGTGCCAGCAGCCTATCGCGTGGCCCCGGGGCCAACGTCCTGACTTTC